A selection of T cell receptor beta chains follows, all from one sample in a study of OX40 agonist ivuxolimab in advanced cancers. The protocol was immunoSEQ multiplex PCR, while the TCRdb copy is restricted to in-frame clones and leaves out a portion. The data hold just over 95,000 clones, with nearly 90% observed a single time. The sample in question was CD4+ or CD8+ T cells sorted from blood, obtained in a trial of the OX40 agonist ivuxolimab. The source of these receptors is an adult with an advanced solid tumor such as melanoma, head and neck, liver or kidney cancer. CDR3s leave out the opening cysteine and the closing phenylalanine or tryptophan. The order of the fields is V gene, CDR3 protein.

v_gene: TRBV27; CDR3aa: ATASTGGNSPLH
v_gene: TRBV5-1; CDR3aa: ASSRTGGTYNEQF
v_gene: TRBV18; CDR3aa: ASSPSWRRGSGELF
v_gene: TRBV19; CDR3aa: ASSKAGYNNQPQH
v_gene: TRBV15; CDR3aa: ATSRGISGEETQY
v_gene: TRBV19; CDR3aa: ASTQPGFYEQY
v_gene: TRBV5-4; CDR3aa: ASSSGQPYGYT
v_gene: TRBV28; CDR3aa: ASSLLGSFNEQF
v_gene: TRBV28; CDR3aa: ASSLGTGGETQY
v_gene: TRBV30; CDR3aa: AWISERGGYGYT
v_gene: TRBV6-1; CDR3aa: ASSELVKVSYEQY
v_gene: TRBV5-4; CDR3aa: ASRDKTGMNTEAF
v_gene: TRBV28; CDR3aa: ASSFLAGDTQY
v_gene: TRBV11-2; CDR3aa: ASSKRAGPFSYEQY
v_gene: TRBV4-2; CDR3aa: ASSQQGDYNEQF
v_gene: TRBV7-7; CDR3aa: ASSPGGPGDEQY
v_gene: TRBV11-2; CDR3aa: ASSPHPWDSGSRTGELF
v_gene: TRBV11-2; CDR3aa: ASRLLAGGPGTGELF
v_gene: TRBV5-1; CDR3aa: ASSEEGTGYYNEQF
v_gene: TRBV6-4; CDR3aa: ASSVNSGSGIEQF
v_gene: TRBV29-1; CDR3aa: SVSRVANEKLF
v_gene: TRBV2; CDR3aa: ASKGPGASETQY
v_gene: TRBV2; CDR3aa: ASEGPLPRTGTYEQY
v_gene: TRBV21-1; CDR3aa: ASSTRLAGSSYEQY
v_gene: TRBV7-6; CDR3aa: ASSLKESSPLH
v_gene: TRBV27; CDR3aa: ASSLSRLWDEQY
v_gene: TRBV29-1; CDR3aa: SVGVGGMNTEAF
v_gene: TRBV7-9; CDR3aa: ASSSPSPVGEQF
v_gene: TRBV9; CDR3aa: ASSVGGTVIGSTIY
v_gene: TRBV9; CDR3aa: ASSGGPNTEAF
v_gene: TRBV6-1; CDR3aa: ASSAPLGGINYGYT
v_gene: TRBV15; CDR3aa: ATSRVGGDEQY
v_gene: TRBV27; CDR3aa: ASSSPLGGDTQY
v_gene: TRBV27; CDR3aa: ASSLGLAGVGEQF
v_gene: TRBV19; CDR3aa: ASSKPGPTRSNEKLF
v_gene: TRBV5-1; CDR3aa: ASSLAGGPDTQY